This T cell receptor (beta chain) was observed in a study of CD8+CD57+ T cells in acquired aplastic anemia. About the research overall: 3 to 3.5 ug was the average amount of DNA from sorted CD4+ and CD8+ cells.

The CDR3 loop spans 13 amino acids. Germline-derived CDR1 and CDR2 are SGHTA and FQGNSA. Only patients with CD8+CD57+ cell expansion on flow cytometry were chosen for sequencing. Therapy had not been given to patients before blood sampling. CDR3 and TCR beta VDJ profiling relied on a genomic DNA template. TCRdb fed the reads into MiXCR, producing one record per CDR3 protein. In the table there are around 290,000 distinct CDR3 sequences, approximately 58% of which are singletons. Of note for this clonotype: Its antigen is still unknown.

Overall study results and limits: The CD8+ Simpson's diversity of patients and controls was not significantly different. Found in both controls and patients were about 30 CD8+ CDR3 sequences.

This TCR came from a human donor with aplastic anemia. The sequencing input was sorted CD4+, CD8+, or CD8+CD57+ T cells (not recorded which) from PBMCs. The V call is TRBV7-2, the J call TRBJ2-7; D possibly corresponds to TRBD2 (5 bases). Near its end, the DNA agrees better with TRBJ2-1, so the J call may be wrong. The CDR3 region is CASSLVGRGEQFF. DNA for the CDR3: TGTGCCAGCAGCTTAGTGGGGAGAGGCGAGCAGTTCTTC.